The sequence of this T cell receptor beta chain was determined in a study of blood T cell repertoires in COVID-19. Study background: Whether acute or convalescent, the COVID-19 samples came from the United States, Italy and Spain. Sources were T cells, B-cell-depleted T cells, or PBMCs; the material itself was cDNA or gDNA.

The length of the CDR3 is 13 residues. The V gene's germline CDR1 is LGHDT and CDR2 YNNKEL (reference sequence). V lost 3 bases and J lost 0, with 3 bases in between. Per the authors' pipeline: Amplification from reference gene primers served as the basis for estimated nucleated cell counts. Measured with immunoSEQ multiplex PCR; TCRdb has only the in-frame clones, and not every one. V, J and clone size were drawn from that table, and D and trimming were deduced from the DNA. The data show approximately 69,000 clones, 79% seen once. The receptor comes from a man in his sixties with acute or convalescent COVID-19. The specimen was peripheral blood. This chain links TRBV3-1 (or the pseudogene TRBV3-2) with TRBJ1-5, with D unclear. DNA of the CDR3: TGTGCCAGCAGCCATCGTAGCAATCAGCCCCAGCATTTT. Its protein is CASSHRSNQPQHF.